The clone carrying this TCR beta chain occurred a few times. What it binds is unknown. The sample originates from a study of CD8 T cells in ankylosing spondylitis. Notes on the study in general: Ankylosing spondylitis blood seemed to carry a telltale TCR beta motif made of fewer than 10 highly homologous variants. The authors reported significant enrichment of disease-linked clones in matched ankylosing spondylitis synovial fluid. Certain motif variants had earlier been reported in reactive arthritis synovial fluid and blood.

The CDR3 is 13 amino acids. Germline values: CDR1 LNHDA, CDR2 SQIVND (reference sequence). V was pared by 9 bases and J by 5 bases, with 7 bases of the junction left unmatched. As the method for making TCR beta libraries, quantitative 5'-RACE with molecular barcodes was used. TCRdb redid the calling of the 5' RACE reads with MiXCR, one entry per CDR3 protein. The sample shows approximately 350,000 distinct CDR3 sequences, roughly 20% of them seen only once. The V call is TRBV19, the J call TRBJ2-7; 10 positions match TRBD1. The sequence was obtained from a male donor with ankylosing spondylitis or in good health (not recorded which). The sequencing input was blood, either unsorted or a sorted T cell fraction (not recorded which). The CDR3 loop is CASSGQGFHEQYF. The CDR3 DNA sequence: TGTGCCAGCTCGGGACAGGGGTTCCACGAGCAGTACTTC.